This TCR beta chain was obtained from a study of blood T cell repertoires in COVID-19. The CDR3 length is 14 residues. V lost 2 bases and J lost 4; bases outside the gene matches: 3. Germline V lookup: CDR1 MGHRA, CDR2 YSYEKL. This clone was counted between two and nine times. Sequencing used immunoSEQ multiplex PCR; TCRdb keeps in-frame clones, though not all of them. In the table there are about 110,000 clones, 75% to 80% of which are singletons. The sequence was obtained from an elderly woman with active or convalescent COVID-19. The sample taken for sequencing was peripheral blood. The genes are TRBV4-1 and TRBJ2-7; 9 bases align to TRBD1. The CDR3 DNA sequence: TGCGCCAGCAGCCAAAAACAGGGGGCATACGAGCAGTACTTC. It is translated as CASSQKQGAYEQYF.